This T cell receptor (beta chain) was profiled in a study of blood T cell repertoires in COVID-19. About the study: COVID-19 samples collected from the United States, Italy and Spain covered acute and convalescent phases.

This table comes from immunoSEQ multiplex PCR, and its TCRdb copy is limited to in-frame clones, with some not included. The table lists some 120,000 clones, 85% to 90% of them singletons, with about a fifth in the top ten. This TCR came from a human donor with acute or convalescent COVID-19. The donor label of this sample is uncertain. Sequences were obtained from peripheral blood.

This CDR3 is CASSEEGSTFSPLHF. The CDR3 region has the DNA TGTGCCAGTAGTGAGGAGGGTTCGACTTTTTCACCCCTCCACTTT. J is TRBJ1-6 and V is TRBV19; the D is unclear. Trimming stripped 5 bases from V and 9 bases from J, with 17 bases between. From germline, CDR1 is LNHDA and CDR2 SQIVND (reference sequence). The CDR3 runs to 15 residues.